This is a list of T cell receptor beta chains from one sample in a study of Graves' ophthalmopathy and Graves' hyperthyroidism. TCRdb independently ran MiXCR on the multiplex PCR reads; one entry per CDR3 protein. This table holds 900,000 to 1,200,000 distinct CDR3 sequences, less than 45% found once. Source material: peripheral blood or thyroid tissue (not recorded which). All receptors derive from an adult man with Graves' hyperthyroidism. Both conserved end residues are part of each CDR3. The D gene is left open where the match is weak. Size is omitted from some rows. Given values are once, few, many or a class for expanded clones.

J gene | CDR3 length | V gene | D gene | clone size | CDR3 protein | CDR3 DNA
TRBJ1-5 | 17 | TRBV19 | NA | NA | CASSIYRGNERNQPQHF | TGTGCCAGTAGTATATACCGCGGGAATGAGCGCAATCAGCCCCAGCATTTT
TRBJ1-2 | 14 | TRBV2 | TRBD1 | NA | CASSGRTGAYGYTF | TGTGCCAGCAGCGGTCGGACAGGGGCCTATGGCTACACCTTC
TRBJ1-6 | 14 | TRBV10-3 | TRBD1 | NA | CATIDRDRNSPLHF | TGTGCCACCATCGACCGGGACAGAAATTCACCCCTCCACTTT
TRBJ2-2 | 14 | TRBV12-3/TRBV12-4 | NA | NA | CASTRPGNTGELFF | TGTGCCAGCACTCGGCCAGGGAACACCGGGGAGCTGTTTTTT
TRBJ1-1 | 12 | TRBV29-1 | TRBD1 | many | CSAWTGTTEAFF | TGCAGCGCCTGGACAGGGACGACTGAAGCTTTCTTT
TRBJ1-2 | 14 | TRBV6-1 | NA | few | CASSEAEWDYGYTF | TGTGCCAGCAGTGAAGCAGAATGGGACTATGGCTACACCTTC
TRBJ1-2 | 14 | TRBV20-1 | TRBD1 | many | CSARGDRGRFGYTF | TGCAGTGCTAGAGGGGACAGGGGGCGTTTTGGCTACACCTTC
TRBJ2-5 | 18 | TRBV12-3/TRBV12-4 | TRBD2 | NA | CASSLNARLAGDQETQYF | TGTGCCAGCAGTTTAAACGCGAGACTAGCGGGAGACCAAGAGACCCAGTACTTC
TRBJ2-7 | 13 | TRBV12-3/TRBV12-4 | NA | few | CASSFRRRDEQYF | TGTGCCAGCAGTTTCCGCCGGAGGGACGAGCAGTACTTC
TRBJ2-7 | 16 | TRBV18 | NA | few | CASSPMARGSNYEQYF | TGTGCCAGCTCACCGATGGCGAGGGGGAGTAACTACGAGCAGTACTTC
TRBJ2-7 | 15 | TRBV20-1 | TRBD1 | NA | CSARDFGTGAVEQYF | TGCAGTGCTAGAGATTTCGGGACAGGGGCGGTCGAGCAGTACTTC
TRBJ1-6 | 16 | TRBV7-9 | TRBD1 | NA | CASSTQLDRVGSPLHF | TGTGCCAGCAGTACACAATTAGACAGGGTCGGTTCACCCCTCCACTTT
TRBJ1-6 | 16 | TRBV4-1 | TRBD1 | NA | CASSQADRGFNSPLHF | TGCGCCAGCAGCCAGGCCGACAGGGGTTTCAATTCACCCCTCCACTTT
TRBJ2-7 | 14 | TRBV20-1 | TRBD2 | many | CSASPLAAAYEQYF | TGCAGTGCTAGTCCGCTAGCGGCCGCCTACGAGCAGTACTTC
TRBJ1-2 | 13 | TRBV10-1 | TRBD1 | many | CASSGDRDQGYTF | TGCGCCAGCAGTGGGGACAGGGATCAAGGCTACACCTTC
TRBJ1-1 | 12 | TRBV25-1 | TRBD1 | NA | CASSSQGGRAFF | TGTGCCAGCAGCTCACAGGGGGGCCGAGCTTTCTTT
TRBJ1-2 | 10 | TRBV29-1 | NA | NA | CSVDFRGYTF | TGCAGCGTTGATTTCCGGGGCTACACCTTC
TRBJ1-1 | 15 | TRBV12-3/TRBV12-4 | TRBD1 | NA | CASSLGDRGLTEAFF | TGTGCCAGCAGTCTGGGGGACAGGGGGTTAACTGAAGCTTTCTTT
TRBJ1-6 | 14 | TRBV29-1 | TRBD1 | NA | CSVDGTGGNSPLHF | TGCAGCGTGGATGGGACAGGGGGTAATTCACCCCTCCACTTT
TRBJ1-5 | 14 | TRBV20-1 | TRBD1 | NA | CSGKGQRSNQPQHF | TGCAGTGGGAAGGGACAGAGAAGCAATCAGCCCCAGCATTTT
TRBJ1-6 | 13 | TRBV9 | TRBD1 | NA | CASSGRGNSPLHF | TGTGCCAGCAGCGGCAGGGGGAATTCACCCCTCCACTTT
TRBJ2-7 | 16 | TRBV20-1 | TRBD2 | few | CSARDPTSGASYEQYF | TGCAGTGCTAGAGATCCGACTAGCGGGGCCTCCTACGAGCAGTACTTC
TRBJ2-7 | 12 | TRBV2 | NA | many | CASSEGRLEQYF | TGTGCCAGCAGTGAGGGACGGCTCGAGCAGTACTTC
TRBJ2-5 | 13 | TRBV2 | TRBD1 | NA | CASSSRQGQPQYF | TGTGCCAGCAGTTCGAGACAGGGTCAGCCCCAGTACTTC